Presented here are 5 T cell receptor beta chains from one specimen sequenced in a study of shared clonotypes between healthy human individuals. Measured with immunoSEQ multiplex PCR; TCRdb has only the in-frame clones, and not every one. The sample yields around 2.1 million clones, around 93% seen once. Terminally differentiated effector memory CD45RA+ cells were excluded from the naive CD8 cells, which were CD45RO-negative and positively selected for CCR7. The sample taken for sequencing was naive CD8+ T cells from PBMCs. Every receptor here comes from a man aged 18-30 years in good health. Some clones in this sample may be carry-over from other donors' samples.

The CDR3 region has the DNA TGTGCCAGCAGCTTAGCCTTGTCCGGCGTCCTCAACACTGAAGCTTTCTTT. Translation gives CASSLALSGVLNTEAFF. This chain joins TRBV11-2 and TRBJ1-1; no firm D call. The CDR3 contains 17 residues. V gave up 1 base and J gave up 2 bases, with 17 bases separating them. Germline loops: CDR1 SGHAT, CDR2 FQNNGV.

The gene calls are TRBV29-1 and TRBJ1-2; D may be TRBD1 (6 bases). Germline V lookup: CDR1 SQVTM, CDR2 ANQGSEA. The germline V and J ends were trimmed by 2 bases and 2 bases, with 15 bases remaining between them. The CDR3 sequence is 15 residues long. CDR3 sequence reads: CSVEQRDKGNYGYTF. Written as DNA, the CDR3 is TGCAGCGTTGAACAGCGGGACAAGGGAAACTATGGCTACACCTTC.

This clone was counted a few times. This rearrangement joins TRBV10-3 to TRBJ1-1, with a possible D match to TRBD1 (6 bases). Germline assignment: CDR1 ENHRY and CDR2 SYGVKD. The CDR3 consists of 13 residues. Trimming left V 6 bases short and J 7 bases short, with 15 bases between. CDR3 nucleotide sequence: TGTGCCATCAGCAAGGACAGCGTAAGTGAAGCTTTCTTT. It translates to CAISKDSVSEAFF.

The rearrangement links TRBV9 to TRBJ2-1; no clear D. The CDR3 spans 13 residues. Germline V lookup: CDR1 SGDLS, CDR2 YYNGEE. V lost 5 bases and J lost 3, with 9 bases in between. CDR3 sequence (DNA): TGTGCCAGCAGTGCTCACGGCTACAATGAGCAGTTCTTC. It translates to CASSAHGYNEQFF.

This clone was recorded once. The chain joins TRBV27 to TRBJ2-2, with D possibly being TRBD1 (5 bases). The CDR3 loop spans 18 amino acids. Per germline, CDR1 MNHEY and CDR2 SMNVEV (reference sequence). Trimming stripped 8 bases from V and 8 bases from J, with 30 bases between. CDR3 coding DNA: TGTGCCAGCCAAAGGGGCAGCGCAATTCCCCACAGTACGGGGGAGCTGTTTTTT. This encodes CASQRGSAIPHSTGELFF.